This T cell receptor (beta chain) was identified during a study of blood T cells in healthy people across ages. Study overall: The template switching approach captured approximately one barcoded beta molecule for every two T cells.

Study-level results: Strong correlation was found linking TCR beta diversity to naive T cell percentage. Age brought a roughly linear fall in TCR beta diversity measured per million T cells.

The use of a sample-barcoded 5' primer and a J-beta primer mix characterized a second PCR of about 7 to 12 cycles. A template-switch adaptor with 12 random nucleotides tagged each cDNA molecule. TCRdb called the 5' RACE reads again in MiXCR, with one record for every CDR3 protein. This sample yields 800,000 to 950,000 distinct CDR3 sequences, of which about 44% are seen a single time; 13% belongs to the top ten. On this clonotype itself: Its antigen is not known.

The CDR3 runs to 18 residues. V shed 4 bases and J 4 bases; nucleotides not matched to a gene: 19. The V gene's germline CDR1 is SGDLS and CDR2 YYNGEE. The chain combines TRBV9 with TRBJ1-2, with 7 positions matching TRBD1. Sequencing used blood. This clonotype originated in a man in his thirties or forties in good health. CDR3 sequence reads: CASSPAPDRALNRYGYTF. CDR3 DNA sequence: TGTGCCAGCAGCCCCGCTCCCGACAGGGCACTTAATCGCTATGGCTACACCTTC.